These 6 T cell receptor beta chains originate from one sample sequenced in a study of control samples from healthy donors and cancer patients. The table came from immunoSEQ multiplex PCR; TCRdb's copy has only in-frame clones and leaves some out. Of about 59,000 clones listed, 92% are singletons. Sequencing was done on a sample of PBMCs. The source of these receptors is a middle-aged man with colorectal cancer.

V is TRBV5-1 and J is TRBJ2-5; 7 nucleotides line up with TRBD1. The CDR3 covers 15 residues. The germline gives CDR1 SGHRS, CDR2 YFSETQ. The V segment lost 3 bases and the J segment 5 bases; nucleotides outside the gene matches: 10. The CDR3 loop reads CASSSDHRGEETQYF. The CDR3 DNA reads TGCGCCAGCAGCTCCGATCACAGGGGCGAGGAGACCCAGTACTTC.

This clone was seen more than once but under ten times. The chain recombines TRBV13 with TRBJ1-3; D gene uncertain. Germline V gene lookup returns CDR1 PRHDT and CDR2 FYEKMQ (reference sequence). V lost 5 bases, J lost 0 bases, and 14 bases lay in between. The CDR3 loop spans 16 amino acids. The CDR3 protein is CASSPERINSGNTIYF. The CDR3 nucleotides read TGTGCCAGCAGCCCCGAGCGGATTAACTCTGGAAACACCATATATTTT.

The chain is built from TRBV3-1 (or the pseudogene TRBV3-2) and TRBJ1-2; TRBD1 is a possible D gene (5 bases). The CDR3 is 14 amino acids. The V gene's germline CDR1 is LGHDT and CDR2 YNNKEL (reference sequence). V was cut by 4 bases and J by 8 bases, with 17 bases left in between. The CDR3 protein is CASSRDGRMEGYTF. For the CDR3, the DNA is TGTGCCAGCAGCCGGGACGGCCGTATGGAGGGCTACACCTTC.

This clone was seen once. The rearrangement uses TRBV29-1 and TRBJ1-1; D remains ambiguous. Looked up from germline, CDR1 is SQVTM and CDR2 is ANQGSEA. The CDR3 is made up of 12 amino acids. The germline V and J ends were trimmed by 5 bases and 0 bases, with 7 bases remaining between them. The CDR3 here is CSVRTVNTEAFF. The CDR3 region has the DNA TGCAGCGTTCGGACGGTGAACACTGAAGCTTTCTTT.

This rearrangement joins TRBV5-8 to TRBJ2-7, with TRBD1 matching over 9 bases. Germline V gene sequence: CDR1 SGHTS, CDR2 YDEGEE. The CDR3 consists of 16 residues. The V segment lost 4 bases and the J segment 5 bases; nucleotides outside the gene matches: 13. Here the CDR3 reads CASSRTGTGYSDEQYF. CDR3 sequence (DNA): TGTGCCAGCAGCAGAACCGGGACAGGGTATAGTGACGAGCAGTACTTC.

The genes are TRBV25-1 and TRBJ1-3; possibly TRBD1 for D (5 bases). Germline-derived CDR1 and CDR2 are MGHDK and SYGVNS. The CDR3 consists of 16 residues. Trimming took 3 bases from V and 2 from J, leaving 14 bases between them. In DNA, the CDR3 is TGTGCCAGCAGTGACTCCAGACGGGGCCCTGGAAACACCATATATTTT. Residues: CASSDSRRGPGNTIYF.